This paragraph reports one TCR beta chain. Its matching antigen is unknown. This specimen belongs to a study of CD8+ T cells in alopecia areata. Whole-study findings and limits: Patients showed less clear TCR sequence sharing than mice, possibly partly because of HLA diversity. Persistence during tofacitinib was seen for many expanded lesional clones in scalp and blood. Clonality exceeded that of normal scalp in lesional scalp, most notably in alopecia totalis/universalis.

cDNA reverse transcribed from extracted RNA served as the sequencing template. TCRdb's table, derived via immunoSEQ multiplex PCR, lists solely in-frame clones and lacks some. The repertoire includes a few hundred thousand clones, about three fifths of them detected once, and 0.93% sits in the top ten. Indicated treatment: oral pan-JAK inhibitor, 5-10 mg twice daily. The sequence derives from a human donor with alopecia areata. Sequencing used CD4+ T cells sorted from blood, obtained around week 54, from a patient treated with tofacitinib.

The DNA for the CDR3 is TGTGCCAGCAGCGTCCCCGGACAGGGAGAAGAGACCCAGTACTTC. Translating it yields CASSVPGQGEETQYF. This chain joins TRBV5-6 and TRBJ2-5; 8 bases are shared with TRBD1. Germline V gene lookup returns CDR1 SGHDT and CDR2 YYEEEE. V lost 4 bases to trimming and J lost 3 bases; unmatched junction nucleotides: 8. This CDR3 has 15 residues.